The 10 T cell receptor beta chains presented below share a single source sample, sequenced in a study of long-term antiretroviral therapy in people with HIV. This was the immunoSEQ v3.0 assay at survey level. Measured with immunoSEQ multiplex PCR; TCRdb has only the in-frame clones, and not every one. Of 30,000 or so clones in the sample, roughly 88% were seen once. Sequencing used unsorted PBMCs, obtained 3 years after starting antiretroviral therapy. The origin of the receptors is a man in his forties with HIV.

CDR3 DNA sequence: TGCGCCAGCAGCGCGGGACTAAGGGAAGGGGCAGTGATCTACGAGCAGTACTTC. This translates into CASSAGLREGAVIYEQYF. V is TRBV5-1 and J is TRBJ2-7; 7 bases line up with TRBD2. This CDR3 spans 18 amino acids. Trimming removed 4 bases from V and 3 bases from J; junction bases left unmatched: 19. CDR1 is SGHRS and CDR2 is YFSETQ in the germline V gene.

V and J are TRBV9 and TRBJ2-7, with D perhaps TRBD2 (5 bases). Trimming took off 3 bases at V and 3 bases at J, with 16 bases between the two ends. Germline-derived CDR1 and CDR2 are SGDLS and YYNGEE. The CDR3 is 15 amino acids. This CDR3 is CASSERPEDFYEQYF. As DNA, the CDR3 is TGTGCCAGCAGCGAGAGGCCCGAGGACTTCTACGAGCAGTACTTC.

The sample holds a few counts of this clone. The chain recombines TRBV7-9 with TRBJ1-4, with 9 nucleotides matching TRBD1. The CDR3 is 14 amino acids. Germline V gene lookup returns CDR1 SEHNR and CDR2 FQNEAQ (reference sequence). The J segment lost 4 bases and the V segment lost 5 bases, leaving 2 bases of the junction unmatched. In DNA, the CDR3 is TGTGCCAGCAGCGGACAGGGGTTTAATGAAAAACTGTTTTTT. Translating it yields CASSGQGFNEKLFF.

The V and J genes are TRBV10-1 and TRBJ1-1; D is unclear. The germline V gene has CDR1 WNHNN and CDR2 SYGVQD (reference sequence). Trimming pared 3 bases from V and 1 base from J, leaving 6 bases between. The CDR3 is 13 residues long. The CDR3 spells CASSDSANTEAFF. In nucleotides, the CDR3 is TGCGCCAGCAGTGATTCAGCGAACACTGAAGCTTTCTTT.

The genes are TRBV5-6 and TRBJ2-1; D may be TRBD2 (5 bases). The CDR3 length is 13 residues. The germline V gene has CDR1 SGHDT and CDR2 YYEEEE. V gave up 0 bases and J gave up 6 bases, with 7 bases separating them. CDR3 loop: CASSLGLPNEQFF. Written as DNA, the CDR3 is TGTGCCAGCAGCTTGGGACTACCCAATGAGCAGTTCTTC.

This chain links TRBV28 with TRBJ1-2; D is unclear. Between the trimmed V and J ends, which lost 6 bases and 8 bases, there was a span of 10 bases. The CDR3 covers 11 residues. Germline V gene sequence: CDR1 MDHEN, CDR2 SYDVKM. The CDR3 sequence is CASRGGRGYTF. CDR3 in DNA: TGTGCCAGCAGAGGAGGTCGGGGCTACACCTTC.

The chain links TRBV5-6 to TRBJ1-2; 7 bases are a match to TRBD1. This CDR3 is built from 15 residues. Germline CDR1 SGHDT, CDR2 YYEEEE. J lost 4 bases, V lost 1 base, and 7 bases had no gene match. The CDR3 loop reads CASSLSTGEFYGYTF. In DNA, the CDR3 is TGTGCCAGCAGCTTGTCTACAGGGGAGTTCTATGGCTACACCTTC.

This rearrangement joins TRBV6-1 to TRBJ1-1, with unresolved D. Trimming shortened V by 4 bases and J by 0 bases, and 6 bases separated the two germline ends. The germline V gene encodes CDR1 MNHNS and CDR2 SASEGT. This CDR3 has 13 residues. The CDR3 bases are TGTGCCAGCAGTGTGACGGTGAACACTGAAGCTTTCTTT. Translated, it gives CASSVTVNTEAFF.

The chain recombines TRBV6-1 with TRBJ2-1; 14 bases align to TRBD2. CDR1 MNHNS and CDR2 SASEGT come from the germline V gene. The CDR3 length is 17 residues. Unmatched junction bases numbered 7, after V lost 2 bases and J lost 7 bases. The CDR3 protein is CASSESSWTSGRNEQFF. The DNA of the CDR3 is TGTGCCAGCAGTGAAAGTAGTTGGACTAGCGGGAGGAATGAGCAGTTCTTC.

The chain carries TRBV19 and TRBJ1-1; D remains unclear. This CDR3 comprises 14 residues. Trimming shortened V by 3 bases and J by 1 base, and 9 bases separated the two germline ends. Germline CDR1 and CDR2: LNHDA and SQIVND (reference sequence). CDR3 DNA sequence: TGTGCCAGTAGTATGAGACGGTCGAACACTGAAGCTTTCTTT. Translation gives CASSMRRSNTEAFF.